These 19 T cell receptor beta chains originate from one sample sequenced in a study of tumor-infiltrating lymphocytes in primary liver carcinoma. Production of TCR beta cDNA used approximately 480 ng total RNA together with a constant-region primer. TCR beta libraries came from three nested multiplex PCR rounds using slightly modified ARM-PCR. Primers for the first two PCR rounds were TRBV1-TRBV30 forward primers and a C-beta reverse primer (approximately 10 cycles per round). TCRdb reprocessed the multiplex PCR reads via MiXCR and lists one record per CDR3 protein. The table lists roughly 80,000 distinct CDR3 sequences, roughly 71% of them singletons. The source material, 20-30 mg of unsorted bulk tissue, was used to co-extract RNA and DNA. The sequencing sample was made of tumor-adjacent normal liver tissue. The receptors come from a man aged 35 to 55 with primary liver carcinoma and hepatitis B virus infection.

On this clonotype: Possible read error: a much larger clone is one base away. The chain recombines TRBV6-6 with TRBJ2-1, with TRBD1 matching over 9 bases. CDR1 MNHNY and CDR2 SVGAGI come from the germline V gene (reference sequence). There are 17 residues in the CDR3. The CDR3 protein is CSSSYSVGQGIHNEQFF. The CDR3 bases are TGTTCCAGCAGTTACTCGGTGGGACAGGGCATACACAATGAGCAGTTCTTC.

With regard to this clonotype: The junction differs from germline at one of its ends, possibly a read error. CDR3 amino acids: CASREGGAIEELFF. For the CDR3, the DNA is TGCGCCAGCAGGGAAGGGGGCGCCATCGAGGAGCTGTTTTTT. J is TRBJ2-2 and V is TRBV6-2 or TRBV6-3; TRBD1 aligns across 7 bases. The CDR3 totals 14 residues. The germline gives CDR1 MNHEY, CDR2 SVGEGT.

The gene calls are TRBV24-1 and TRBJ2-3, with TRBD1 matching 8 bases. There are 16 residues in the CDR3. Germline assignment: CDR1 KGHDR and CDR2 SFDVKD. The CDR3, as DNA: TGTACAACCAGTGAAGTCGGACAGGGATTGGGAGATACGCAGTATTTT. This sequence encodes CTTSEVGQGLGDTQYF.

This clonotype turned up a few times. Without the conserved terminal phenylalanine or tryptophan, this CDR3 likely stems from a read error. The chain has TRBV4-3 and TRBJ2-7; the D is unclear. V was pared by 3 bases and J by 6 bases, with 15 bases between. The CDR3 sequence is 14 residues long. Germline assignment: CDR1 LGHNA and CDR2 YSLEER. The CDR3 region has the DNA TGCGCCAGCAGCCACCTGGGCGGAGCAGGCGAGCAGTACCTC. Translation gives CASSHLGGAGEQYL.

This clonotype has at least ten counts. Being one base from a much bigger clone, this may be a read error. This chain joins TRBV6-6 and TRBJ2-3; 7 bases line up with TRBD2. Germline V gives CDR1 MNHNY, CDR2 SVGAGI (reference sequence). The CDR3 covers 15 residues. Trimming took 8 bases from V and 3 from J; bases not matched to a gene: 11. The CDR3, as DNA: TGTGCCAGCGGTTTACAGTGGGGAGGGACAGATACGCAGTATTTT. It yields the protein CASGLQWGGTDTQYF.

The chain uses TRBV12-3 or TRBV12-4 and TRBJ1-1; the D gene is possibly TRBD1 (5 bases). This CDR3 spans 13 amino acids. The chain's CDR3 is CVNKRQSGTEAFF. The DNA of the CDR3 is TGTGTCAACAAACGACAGAGTGGCACTGAAGCTTTCTTT.

In regard to this clonotype: Germline is not matched at one junction end, which may reflect a read error. The V gene is TRBV11-3, the J gene TRBJ2-7; the D gene is possibly TRBD1 (6 bases). Germline V CDR1 and CDR2: SGHNT, YENEEA. The CDR3 length is 15 residues. CDR3 residues: CASSLDPGTPYEQHF. CDR3 DNA: TGTGCCAGCAGCTTAGATCCCGGGACACCCTACGAGCAGCACTTC.

V gene TRBV7-8 combines with J gene TRBJ2-5, with D uncertain. CDR1 and CDR2 from the germline V gene are SGHVS and FQNEAQ. The CDR3 loop spans 11 amino acids. V was pared by 2 bases and J by 5 bases, with 3 bases between. CDR3 DNA: TGTGCCAGCAGCTTAAGCGAGACCCAGTACTTC. Translated, it gives CASSLSETQYF. Supplemented by reference TRBV7-8 and TRBJ2-5, the full variable domain reads GAGVSQSPRYKVAKRGQDVALRCDPISGHVSLFWYQQALGQGPEFLTYFQNEAQLDKSGLPSDRFFAERPEGSVSTLKIQRTQQEDSAVYLCASSLSETQYFGPGTRLLVL.

The genes are TRBV11-3 and TRBJ2-7; 11 bases are a match to TRBD2. CDR1 is SGHNT, CDR2 YENEEA, per germline. CDR3 size: 16 residues. V shed 7 bases, J shed 4 bases, and the junction held 12 bases outside the gene matches. CDR3 coding DNA: TGTGCCAGCATCCCCGGGACTAGCGGAAGGACATACGAGCAGTACTTC. It specifies CASIPGTSGRTYEQYF.

This clonotype was recorded at least ten times. DNA for the CDR3: TGTGCCTGGAGTGCCAGCCAAGAGACCCAGTACTTC. Translated, it gives CAWSASQETQYF. The rearrangement links TRBV30 to TRBJ2-5, with unresolved D. CDR1 is GTSNPN, CDR2 SVGIG, per germline (reference sequence). The V gene lost 1 base and the J gene lost 1 base, with 4 bases spanning the gap. The CDR3 has 12 residues. The entire variable domain, with the rest obtained from reference TRBV30 and TRBJ2-5, is as follows: SQTIHQWPATLVQPVGSPLSLECTVEGTSNPNLYWYRQAAGRGLQLLFYSVGIGQISSEVPQNLSASRPQDRQFILSSKKLLLSDSGFYLCAWSASQETQYFGPGTRLLVL.

The chain is built from TRBV6-5 and TRBJ1-2, with a weak D call TRBD1 (5 bases). Trimming took 10 bases from V and 4 from J, leaving 22 bases between them. Germline V CDR1 and CDR2: MNHEY, SVGAGI. The CDR3 has 15 amino acids. The CDR3 region is CAISFTQGGIYGYTF. The CDR3 DNA reads as TGTGCCATTAGTTTCACGCAGGGAGGGATCTATGGCTACACCTTC.

V gene TRBV4-1 combines with J gene TRBJ2-2; weak D call: TRBD1 (6 bases). Trimming took 3 bases from V and 7 from J, leaving 24 bases between them. There are 18 residues in the CDR3. Germline values: CDR1 MGHRA, CDR2 YSYEKL. CDR3 sequence reads: CASSQPLTDQGTRGELFF. CDR3 bases: TGCGCCAGCAGCCAGCCGTTAACTGATCAGGGGACGCGCGGGGAGCTGTTTTTT.

This clonotype was recorded once. The CDR3 ends on some other residue instead of the conserved phenylalanine or tryptophan, so this is likely a read error. The chain is built from TRBV5-4 and TRBJ2-7, with TRBD2 identical over 8 bases. The CDR3 sequence is 15 residues long. The germline V gene has CDR1 SGHNT and CDR2 YYREEE (reference sequence). This CDR3 reads CTSSSPGLVGYEQYL. The CDR3 DNA is TGTACCAGCAGCTCGCCGGGACTAGTGGGGTACGAGCAGTACTTA.

This clonotype was observed once. This may come from a read error, since a much larger clone is one base off. Here the CDR3 omits its conserved ending phenylalanine or tryptophan, so a read error is the likely source. The chain couples TRBV4-2 to TRBJ1-1; D remains unclear. Trimming took 4 bases from V and 2 from J, leaving 14 bases between them. The V gene's germline CDR1 is LGHNA and CDR2 YNFKEQ. The CDR3 is made up of 15 amino acids. CDR3 DNA: TGTGCCAGCAGCCGGATGGACGGGGAAAACACTGAAGCTTTCTCT. Amino acid sequence: CASSRMDGENTEAFS.

Comments on this clonotype: At one end, the junction sequence differs from germline, possibly due to a read error. The chain has TRBV5-1 and TRBJ2-5; 9 bases match TRBD2. The CDR3 covers 14 residues. Looked up from germline, CDR1 is SGHRS and CDR2 is YFSETQ. The CDR3 loop is CASRSGRHQETLYF. CDR3 nucleotides: TGCGCCAGCAGGAGCGGGAGGCATCAAGAGACCCTGTACTTC.

Details on this clonotype: A much larger clone sits a single nucleotide away, making a read error possible. The chain uses TRBV5-1 and TRBJ1-2; D uncertain. Germline V gives CDR1 SGHRS, CDR2 YFSETQ. CDR3 length equals 13 residues. V gave up 4 bases and J gave up 7 bases, with 14 bases separating them. The DNA of the CDR3 is TGCGCCAGCAGCCGTAGGGCCGGCTCTGGCTACACCTTC. It codes for CASSRRAGSGYTF.

With regard to this clonotype: An end of the junction does not agree with germline; a read error may underlie this. The rearrangement joins TRBV10-3 to TRBJ2-7, with D tentatively TRBD1 (5 bases). The CDR3 contains 14 residues. Germline CDR1 reads ENHRY; CDR2 reads SYGVKD. In nucleotides, the CDR3 is TGTGCCATCTGTGACTCCCAGGGTTTCGGGGAGCAGTACTTC. It codes for CAICDSQGFGEQYF.

This clonotype was seen a few times. The CDR3 end shows no conserved phenylalanine or tryptophan, and so a read error is likely. V and J are TRBV29-1 and TRBJ2-5; D uncertain. CDR1 is SQVTM, CDR2 ANQGSEA, per germline. This CDR3 is 12 amino acids long. CDR3 in amino acids: CSVAASQETQYI. CDR3 in DNA: TGCAGCGTTGCGGCGAGCCAAGAGACGCAGTACATC.

The rearrangement links TRBV4-3 to TRBJ2-3, with D perhaps TRBD2 (6 bases). V was shortened by 0 bases and J by 0 bases, with 22 bases between the two germline ends. Germline values: CDR1 LGHNA, CDR2 YSLEER. CDR3 length: 20 residues. CDR3 in amino acids: CASSQDGGPTGDRSTDTQYF. The CDR3 DNA reads as TGCGCCAGCAGCCAAGACGGTGGACCCACGGGAGATCGAAGCACAGATACGCAGTATTTT.